Presented here are 9 T cell receptor beta chains from one specimen sequenced in a study of early T cells in non-severe SARS-CoV-2 infection. TCRdb re-called the 5' RACE reads through MiXCR, storing one row per CDR3 protein. The sample lists 50,000 to 70,000 distinct CDR3 sequences, around 6.5% seen once, with around 3.3% in the top ten. The sequenced sample was whole blood, obtained at baseline. The origin of the receptors is an adult who was a healthcare worker with PCR-confirmed SARS-CoV-2 infection or an uninfected control (not recorded which).

Concerning this clonotype itself: A single base separates this from a much larger clone, so it may be a read error. The chain combines TRBV27 with TRBJ2-7, with D unresolved. This CDR3 is 14 amino acids long. Germline assignment: CDR1 MNHEY and CDR2 SMNVEV (reference sequence). V gave up 2 bases and J gave up 9 bases, with 17 bases separating them. CDR3 in DNA: TGTGCCAGCAGTTTAGAATCCCCAGCAGCCGTGCAGTACTTC. Protein sequence: CASSLESPAAVQYF.

This clonotype was counted between two and nine times. This chain links TRBV2 with TRBJ2-5, with 7 bases aligning to TRBD2. In germline, CDR1 is SNHLY, CDR2 FYNNEI. The CDR3 runs 14 residues. Losses at the gene ends were 4 bases for V and 2 bases for J; bases not matched to a gene: 4. CDR3 nucleotide sequence: TGTGCCAGCAGTGGAGTTAGCGGGCAAGAGACCCAGTACTTC. Protein: CASSGVSGQETQYF.

There are many counts of this clonotype. This sequence joins TRBV2 and TRBJ1-1, with 10 bases lining up with TRBD1. The V segment lost 8 bases and the J segment 7 bases; nucleotides outside the gene matches: 7. CDR3 length: 13 amino acids. Per the germline V gene, CDR1 is SNHLY and CDR2 is FYNNEI. Here the CDR3 DNA reads TGTGCCAGCCTGGCGGACAGGGGGAGTGAAGCTTTCTTT. This codes for CASLADRGSEAFF.

This clonotype was observed at least ten times. V is TRBV28 and J is TRBJ1-6, with D uncertain. The germline CDR1 and CDR2 sequences are MDHEN and SYDVKM. CDR3 length: 12 amino acids. Trimming pared 5 bases from V and 7 bases from J, leaving 6 bases between. The DNA for the CDR3 is TGTGCCAGCAGTACTAGGAATTCACCCCTCCACTTT. Protein sequence: CASSTRNSPLHF.

There are many counts of this clonotype. The chain has TRBV18 and TRBJ2-5; D ambiguous. The V gene's germline CDR1 is KGHSH and CDR2 LQKENI. The CDR3 runs 15 residues. Deletions cut 2 bases from V and 1 base from J, with 11 bases between. The CDR3 reads CASSPFLRVQETQYF. The CDR3, as DNA: TGTGCCAGCTCACCATTTTTGCGCGTCCAAGAGACCCAGTACTTC.

This clonotype appeared many times. The chain links TRBV28 to TRBJ2-3; possibly TRBD2 for D (5 bases). With 6 bases removed from V and 6 bases from J, the gap between germline ends came to 10 bases. Germline lookup yields CDR1 MDHEN and CDR2 SYDVKM. The CDR3 runs 12 residues. The CDR3 spells CASRFGEDTQYF. The CDR3 DNA reads TGTGCCAGCAGGTTCGGGGAGGATACGCAGTATTTT.

The chain recombines TRBV29-1 with TRBJ1-5, with D unclear. CDR1 and CDR2 from the germline V gene are SQVTM and ANQGSEA. Deletions cut 6 bases from V and 2 bases from J, with 11 bases between. The CDR3 length is 13 residues. CDR3 sequence (DNA): TGCAGCGTCATAGGGCAGGGCAATCAGCCCCAGCATTTT. Protein sequence: CSVIGQGNQPQHF.

DNA of the CDR3: TGCGCCAGCAGCAGATCCGAGTCTAGGGACTTAAACTATGGCTACACCTTC. It codes for CASSRSESRDLNYGYTF. The rearrangement links TRBV4-1 to TRBJ1-2; the D gene is possibly TRBD1 (5 bases). This CDR3 comprises 17 residues. Per germline, CDR1 MGHRA and CDR2 YSYEKL. The V and J ends lost 5 bases and 2 bases respectively, with 21 bases between them.

This rearrangement joins TRBV7-9 to TRBJ1-5; a possible D gene is TRBD1 (6 bases). This CDR3 region has 15 residues. Germline V gene lookup returns CDR1 SEHNR and CDR2 FQNEAQ (reference sequence). V was shortened by 5 bases and J by 0 bases, with 11 bases between the two germline ends. CDR3 DNA sequence: TGTGCCAGCAGCCCGGACAGCCTTAGCAATCAGCCCCAGCATTTT. It encodes CASSPDSLSNQPQHF.